This TCR beta chain was identified during a study of radiation and T cells in renal cell carcinoma. Germline CDR1 LGHNA, CDR2 YSLEER. CDR3 length: 16 amino acids. V lost 1 base and J 0 bases, leaving 13 bases between the germline ends. About this clone: Its antigen is undetermined.

General study points: Top tumor clonotypes rose in blood 2 weeks post-radiation, then contracted. No pretreatment tumor biopsies were available for baseline clonotypes.

Time point reported: blood 2 weeks post-SBRT. Noted treatment: 15 Gy SBRT to primary tumor, nephrectomy 4 weeks later. Some clones are missing from TCRdb's copy, which holds only in-frame ones; the method was immunoSEQ multiplex PCR. The sample shows around 130,000 clones, 88% of them seen only once. V usage is TRBV4-3 and J usage is TRBJ2-7; D ambiguous. This clonotype was sampled from a woman aged 70-85 years with renal cell carcinoma. Sequencing used blood, obtained from a patient whose treatment included radiotherapy and nephrectomy. The CDR3 region has the DNA TGCGCCAGCAGCCAAGTAGGATTGGCCGGCTCCTACGAGCAGTACTTC. It encodes CASSQVGLAGSYEQYF.